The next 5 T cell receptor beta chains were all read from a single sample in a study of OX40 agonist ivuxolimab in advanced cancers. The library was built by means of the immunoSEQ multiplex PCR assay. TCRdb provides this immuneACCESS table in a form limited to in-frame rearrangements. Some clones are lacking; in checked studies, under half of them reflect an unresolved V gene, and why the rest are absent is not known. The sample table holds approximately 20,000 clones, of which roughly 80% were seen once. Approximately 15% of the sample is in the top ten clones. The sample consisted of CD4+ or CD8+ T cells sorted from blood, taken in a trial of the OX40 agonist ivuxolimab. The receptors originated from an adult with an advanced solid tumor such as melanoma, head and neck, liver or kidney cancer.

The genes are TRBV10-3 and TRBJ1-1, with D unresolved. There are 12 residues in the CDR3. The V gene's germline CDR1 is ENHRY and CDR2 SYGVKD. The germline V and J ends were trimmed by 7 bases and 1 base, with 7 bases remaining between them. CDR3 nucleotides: TGTGCCATCAAATCTCGGAACACTGAAGCTTTCTTT. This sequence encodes CAIKSRNTEAFF.

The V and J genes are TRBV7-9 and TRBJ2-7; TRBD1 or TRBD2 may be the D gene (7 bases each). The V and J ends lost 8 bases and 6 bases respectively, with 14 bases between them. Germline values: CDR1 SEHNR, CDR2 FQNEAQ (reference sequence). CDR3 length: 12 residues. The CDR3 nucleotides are TGTGCCAGCTCCCAGGGGGGGTCCGAGCAGTACTTC. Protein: CASSQGGSEQYF.

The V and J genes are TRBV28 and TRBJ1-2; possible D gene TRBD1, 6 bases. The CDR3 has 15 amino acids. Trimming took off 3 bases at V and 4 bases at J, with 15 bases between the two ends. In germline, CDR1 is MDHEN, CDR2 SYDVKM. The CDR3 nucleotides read TGTGCCAGCAGTTTCCTCCTCAGGGGTCCCTATGGCTACACCTTC. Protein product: CASSFLLRGPYGYTF.

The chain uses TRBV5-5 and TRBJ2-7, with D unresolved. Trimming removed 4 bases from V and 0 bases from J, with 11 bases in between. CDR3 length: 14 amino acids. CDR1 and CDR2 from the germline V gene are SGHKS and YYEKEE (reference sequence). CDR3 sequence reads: CASSRLDTSYEQYF. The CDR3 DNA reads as TGTGCCAGCAGCCGATTAGACACCTCCTACGAGCAGTACTTC.

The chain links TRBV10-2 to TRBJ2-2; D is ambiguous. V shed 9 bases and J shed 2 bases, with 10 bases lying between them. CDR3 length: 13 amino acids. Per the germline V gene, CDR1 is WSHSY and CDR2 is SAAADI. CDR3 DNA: TGCGCCAGTGGACCCTTAAACACCGGGGAGCTGTTTTTT. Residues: CASGPLNTGELFF.